This record concerns one TCR beta chain sequence. These data belong to a study of cytomegalovirus exposure and HLA in healthy donors. Study at large: The roughly 120 million unique TCR beta sequences, from about 180 million T cells, were found by an earlier analysis.

Nominally healthy donors were sampled, though unrecorded immune exposures were likely. Use of 60 Vbeta and 13 Jbeta primers characterized the PCR. This table comes from immunoSEQ multiplex PCR, and its TCRdb copy is limited to in-frame clones, with some not included. The profile covers 89,000 or so clones, with around four fifths appearing a single time and around 2% taken by the ten largest. Between the trimmed V and J ends, which lost 8 bases and 1 base, there was a span of 5 bases. Germline loops: CDR1 MNHNY, CDR2 SVGAGI (reference sequence). This CDR3 comprises 11 residues. This TCR derives from a boy aged 10-17 years in good health and CMV-seronegative. The source material was PBMCs. The V and J genes are TRBV6-6 and TRBJ1-1; D unclear. The CDR3 loop is CASRGNTEAFF. The CDR3 bases are TGTGCCAGCCGGGGGAACACTGAAGCTTTCTTT.